This TCR beta chain was documented in a study of CXCR3-negative and CXCR3-positive naive CD8 T cells. Study-wide points: More hydrophobic TRB CDR3s were found in CXCR3-positive naive cells than in CXCR3-negative naive cells.

TRB cDNA was prepared as libraries by UMI-labeled 5' RACE. TCRdb reprocessed the 5' RACE reads, with one entry per CDR3 protein and no DNA. In all, the sample yields 150,000 to 180,000 distinct CDR3 sequences. From germline, CDR1 is SNHLY and CDR2 FYNNEI. The length of the CDR3 is 14 residues. With respect to this clonotype: Its matching antigen is unknown.

Material: naive CXCR3+ CD8+ T cells from blood. Stated subset: CD45RO-CCR7+CD27+CD95- naive CD8+ T cells expressing CXCR3 (TNR3+). The TCR originated in a human donor in good health. Some clones in this sample may be carry-over from other donors' samples. V usage is TRBV2 and J usage is TRBJ1-1; TCRdb's D gene call, TRBD1, goes unchecked for lack of DNA. The CDR3 loop is CASTHIQAFTEAFF.